The rows below give T cell receptor beta chains drawn from one sample of a study of a mutant IDH1 vaccine in newly diagnosed glioma. Antigen specificity for these receptors is unknown. Assay: immunoSEQ multiplex PCR; the TCRdb copy retains only in-frame clones and omits some. The table shows 25,000 to 35,000 clones, with roughly 90% occurring only once. The sample was PBMCs, taken from a glioma patient whose treatment included an IDH1 peptide vaccine. All receptors derive from a man younger than 30 with glioma. The CDR3 runs from the conserved cysteine through the conserved F or W. D genes are given only for firm matches. Only some rows state a clone size, as once, few, many or a class for expanded clones.

cdr3_nt	cdr3_aa	v_call	j_call	d_call	clone_size
TGTGCCAGTAGTACCCAGGGGACAGATTTCTATGGCTACACCTTC	CASSTQGTDFYGYTF	TRBV19	TRBJ1-2	TRBD1	-
TGTGCCTGGAGTGTAGGCACTGAAGCTTTCTTT	CAWSVGTEAFF	TRBV30	TRBJ1-1	-	-
TGCGCCAGCAGCTTGGATGGTAGAGGAGAAGCTTTCTTT	CASSLDGRGEAFF	TRBV5-1	TRBJ1-1	-	-
TGCGCCAGCAGCCAAGATCGAGGGAGCAATCAGCCCCAGCATTTT	CASSQDRGSNQPQHF	TRBV4-3	TRBJ1-5	-	few
TGTGCCAGTAGCCGGGACATCGCGAACACCGGGGAGCTGTTTTTT	CASSRDIANTGELFF	TRBV19	TRBJ2-2	-	-
TGTGCCAGCAGCGTGGACCCCGCTGAAGCTTTCTTT	CASSVDPAEAFF	TRBV4-2	TRBJ1-1	-	-
TGCGCCAGCAGCTTTACAGGGGGCGAGCGAGCTTTCTTT	CASSFTGGERAFF	TRBV5-1	TRBJ1-1	TRBD1	-
TGTGCCTGGAGTGTATTTGCGGGAGGGTCCTTTGGCACAGATACGCAGTATTTT	CAWSVFAGGSFGTDTQYF	TRBV30	TRBJ2-3	TRBD2	-
TGTGCCAGCAGCCAAGAGAGTGGGCGGGAGCCCGTCAAGGAGCAGTTCTTC	CASSQESGREPVKEQFF	TRBV14	TRBJ2-1	TRBD2	-
TGTGCCAGCAGCTTAGATGGGGGACTAGCGGGAGGGCCGATTTACGAGCAGTACTTC	CASSLDGGLAGGPIYEQYF	TRBV11-2	TRBJ2-7	TRBD2	-
TGTGCCAGCAGCTTCCGAGGGGGGCCGAACACTGAAGCTTTCTTT	CASSFRGGPNTEAFF	TRBV9	TRBJ1-1	-	-
TGCGCCAGCAGCTTGGGGGGCGGGGACAGACGGTACGAGCAGTACTTC	CASSLGGGDRRYEQYF	TRBV5-1	TRBJ2-7	-	-
TGTGCCAGCAGCCAATTGCGGACAGAAACCTACGAGCAGTACTTC	CASSQLRTETYEQYF	TRBV4-2	TRBJ2-7	-	-
TGCAGCGCTGGGACAGACTACGAGCAGTACTTC	CSAGTDYEQYF	TRBV29-1	TRBJ2-7	TRBD1	-
TGCAGCGTGGGGCTAGCGGGAGGCGACGAGCAGTACTTC	CSVGLAGGDEQYF	TRBV29-1	TRBJ2-7	TRBD2	few
TGCGCCAGCAGCCAAGTACAGGGCAATCAGCCCCAGCATTTT	CASSQVQGNQPQHF	TRBV4-3	TRBJ1-5	-	-
TGCGCCAGCAGCCAAGATATTGACTGGGGGACTGAAGCTTTCTTT	CASSQDIDWGTEAFF	TRBV4-3	TRBJ1-1	-	-
TGTGCCAGCAGCTTAGCGGGAGGAGACGAGCAGTACTTC	CASSLAGGDEQYF	TRBV5-4	TRBJ2-7	TRBD2	-
TGTGCCAGCAGCCGGAGACAGGCGATTAAAGATGAAGCTTTCTTT	CASSRRQAIKDEAFF	TRBV13	TRBJ1-1	-	once
TGTGCCACCAGCAGAGCACTCGGCGGGGAGCAGTACTTC	CATSRALGGEQYF	TRBV15	TRBJ2-7	-	-
TGTGCCAGTCGAAGGGGGTCGGGGACTGAAGCTTTCTTT	CASRRGSGTEAFF	TRBV19	TRBJ1-1	-	-
TGTGCCAGCAGCTTAGTAACAGAGAACACTGAAGCTTTCTTT	CASSLVTENTEAFF	TRBV7-2	TRBJ1-1	-	-
TGTGCCAGCAGTGAAATCAGGGGCCGGGAAAAACTGTTTTTT	CASSEIRGREKLFF	TRBV6-1	TRBJ1-4	-	once
TGTGCCAGCAGCCCGAAGGGGGGCTATGGCTACACCTTC	CASSPKGGYGYTF	TRBV7-2	TRBJ1-2	-	-
TGCGCCAGCAGCCAAGCACTAGCGGGGAGCTCCTACAATGAGCAGTTCTTC	CASSQALAGSSYNEQFF	TRBV4-3	TRBJ2-1	TRBD2	-
TGCGCCAGCAGCCAAGTAGCGGGATGGCTCTACAATGAGCAGTTCTTC	CASSQVAGWLYNEQFF	TRBV4-1	TRBJ2-1	TRBD2	-
TGTGCCTGGAGCGCTAGGGTCCCCGGTACCCGGGAGCAGTTCTTC	CAWSARVPGTREQFF	TRBV30	TRBJ2-1	-	-
TGTGCCAGCAGCGCGACTAGCGGGAGCCCAGATACGCAGTATTTT	CASSATSGSPDTQYF	TRBV6-1	TRBJ2-3	TRBD2	-
TGTGCCAGCAGTTCAACACGGGGAGGGACCCAGTACTTC	CASSSTRGGTQYF	TRBV6-6	TRBJ2-5	-	-
TGTGCCAGCAGTGACAGCCTGAGGAAACTGTTTTTT	CASSDSLRKLFF	TRBV6-1	TRBJ1-4	-	-
TGCGCCAGCAGCATAGGGACCGGGGAGCTGTTTTTT	CASSIGTGELFF	TRBV10-1	TRBJ2-2	-	-
TGTGCCAGCAGTGAATTCGGCAGCCGACAACTCTCTGGAAACACCATATATTTT	CASSEFGSRQLSGNTIYF	TRBV2	TRBJ1-3	-	-
TGTGCCAGCAGGTGGGGGACTAGCGGGAGGGGAGGGAATGAGCAGTTCTTC	CASRWGTSGRGGNEQFF	TRBV2	TRBJ2-1	TRBD2	-
TGTGCCAGCAGTGAGATGGGACCGAAAGCCTACGAGCAGTACTTC	CASSEMGPKAYEQYF	TRBV2	TRBJ2-7	-	-
TGTGCCAGCAGCTTAGGACAGAACACTGAAGCTTTCTTT	CASSLGQNTEAFF	TRBV7-8	TRBJ1-1	-	-
TGTGCCAGCAGCTCTGGACTAGCGAACGATGAGCAGTTCTTC	CASSSGLANDEQFF	TRBV7-3	TRBJ2-1	TRBD2	-
TGTGCCAGCAGGAGTCTATTCGATGAGCAGTTCTTC	CASRSLFDEQFF	TRBV25-1	TRBJ2-1	-	-